In its sample, the clone carrying this T cell receptor beta chain was seen many times. This sample stems from a study of kidney transplant recipient with SARS-CoV-2 infection. CDR3 length: 16 amino acids. V gave up 1 base and J gave up 7 bases, with 17 bases separating them. Germline CDR1 and CDR2: SGHNT and YENEEA. TCRdb ran MiXCR on the reads and lists one entry per CDR3 protein. The profile shows 200,000 to 250,000 distinct CDR3 sequences, around 26% of them singletons. The source is a young adult male patient who had COVID-19 and was a kidney transplant recipient. Some T cells may have come from the graft donor. The sequencing here drew on a blood sample, taken at baseline and on day 111 from a kidney transplant recipient. The V call is TRBV11-3, the J call TRBJ1-3, with a weak D call TRBD1 (5 bases). This chain's CDR3 is CASSLGLGLLTNTIYF. CDR3 DNA: TGTGCCAGCAGCTTAGGGCTGGGACTTTTGACGAACACCATATATTTT. The whole variable domain, filled in from reference TRBV11-3 and TRBJ1-3, reads EAGVVQSPRYKIIEKKQPVAFWCNPISGHNTLYWYLQNLGQGPELLIRYENEEAVDDSQLPKDRFSAERLKGVDSTLKIQPAELGDSAVYLCASSLGLGLLTNTIYFGEGSWLTVV.